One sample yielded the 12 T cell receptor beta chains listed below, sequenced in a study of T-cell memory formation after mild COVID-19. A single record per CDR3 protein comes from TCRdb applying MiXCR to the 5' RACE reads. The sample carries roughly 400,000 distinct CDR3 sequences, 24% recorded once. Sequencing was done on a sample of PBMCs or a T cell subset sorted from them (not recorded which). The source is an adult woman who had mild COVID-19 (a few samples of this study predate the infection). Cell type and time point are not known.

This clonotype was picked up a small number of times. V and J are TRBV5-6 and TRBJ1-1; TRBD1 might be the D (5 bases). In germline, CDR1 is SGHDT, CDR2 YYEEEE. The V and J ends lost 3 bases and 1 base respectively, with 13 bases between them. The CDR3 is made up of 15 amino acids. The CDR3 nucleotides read TGTGCCAGCAGCTCCTGGGGCCGGGCGAACACTGAAGCTTTCTTT. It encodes CASSSWGRANTEAFF.

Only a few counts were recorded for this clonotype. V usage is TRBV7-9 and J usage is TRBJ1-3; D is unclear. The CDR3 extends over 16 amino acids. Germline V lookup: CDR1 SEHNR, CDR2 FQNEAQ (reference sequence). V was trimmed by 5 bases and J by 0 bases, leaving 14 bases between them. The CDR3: CASSPRPANSGNTIYF. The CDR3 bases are TGTGCCAGCAGCCCCCGCCCGGCGAACTCTGGAAACACCATATATTTT.

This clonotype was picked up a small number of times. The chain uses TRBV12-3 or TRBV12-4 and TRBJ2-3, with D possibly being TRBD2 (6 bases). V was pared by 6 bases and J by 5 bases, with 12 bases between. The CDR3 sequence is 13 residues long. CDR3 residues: CASSHGGQDTQYF. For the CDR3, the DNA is TGTGCCAGCAGCCACGGGGGTCAAGATACGCAGTATTTT.

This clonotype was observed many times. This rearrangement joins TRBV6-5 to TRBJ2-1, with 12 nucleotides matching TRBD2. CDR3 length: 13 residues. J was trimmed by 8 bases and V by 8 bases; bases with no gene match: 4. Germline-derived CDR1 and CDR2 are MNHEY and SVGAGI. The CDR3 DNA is TGTGCCAGCTCGACTAGCGGGAGATATGAGCAGTTCTTC. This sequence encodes CASSTSGRYEQFF.

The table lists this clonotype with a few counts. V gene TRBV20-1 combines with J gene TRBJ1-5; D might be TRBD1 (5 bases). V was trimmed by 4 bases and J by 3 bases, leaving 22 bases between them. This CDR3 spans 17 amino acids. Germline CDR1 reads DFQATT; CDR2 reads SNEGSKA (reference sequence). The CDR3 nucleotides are TGCAGTGCTAAGGGACCCCAGGGCAGCGATCTCAATCAGCCCCAGCATTTT. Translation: CSAKGPQGSDLNQPQHF.

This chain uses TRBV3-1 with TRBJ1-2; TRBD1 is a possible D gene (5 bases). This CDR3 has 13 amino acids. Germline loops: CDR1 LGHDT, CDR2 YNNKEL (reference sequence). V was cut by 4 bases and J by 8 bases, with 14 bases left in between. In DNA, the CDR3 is TGTGCCAGCAGCCCCTTAGACAGACAAGGCTACACCTTC. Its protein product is CASSPLDRQGYTF.

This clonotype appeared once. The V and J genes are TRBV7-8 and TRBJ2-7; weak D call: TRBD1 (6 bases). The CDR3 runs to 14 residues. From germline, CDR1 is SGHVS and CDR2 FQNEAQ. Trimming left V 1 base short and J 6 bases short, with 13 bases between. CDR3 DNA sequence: TGTGCCAGCAGCTTAGAAGGGGGTACTGGCGAGCAGTACTTC. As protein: CASSLEGGTGEQYF. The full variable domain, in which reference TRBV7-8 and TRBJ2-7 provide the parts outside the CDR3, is GAGVSQSPRYKVAKRGQDVALRCDPISGHVSLFWYQQALGQGPEFLTYFQNEAQLDKSGLPSDRFFAERPEGSVSTLKIQRTQQEDSAVYLCASSLEGGTGEQYFGPGTRLTVT.

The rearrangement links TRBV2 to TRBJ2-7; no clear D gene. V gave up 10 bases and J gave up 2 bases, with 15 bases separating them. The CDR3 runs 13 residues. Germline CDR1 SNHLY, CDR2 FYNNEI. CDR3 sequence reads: CAMLGELAYEQYF. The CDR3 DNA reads TGTGCCATGCTTGGAGAATTAGCCTACGAGCAGTACTTC. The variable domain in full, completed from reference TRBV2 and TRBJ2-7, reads EPEVTQTPSHQVTQMGQEVILRCVPISNHLYFYWYRQILGQKVEFLVSFYNNEISEKSEIFDDQFSVERPDGSNFTLKIRSTKLEDSAMYFCAMLGELAYEQYFGPGTRLTVT.

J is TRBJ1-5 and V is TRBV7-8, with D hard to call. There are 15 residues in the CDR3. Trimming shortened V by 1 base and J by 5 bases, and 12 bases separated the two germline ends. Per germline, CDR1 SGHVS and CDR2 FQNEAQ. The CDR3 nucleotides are TGTGCCAGCAGCTTAGTAGCACAGATTGATCAGCCCCAGCATTTT. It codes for CASSLVAQIDQPQHF.

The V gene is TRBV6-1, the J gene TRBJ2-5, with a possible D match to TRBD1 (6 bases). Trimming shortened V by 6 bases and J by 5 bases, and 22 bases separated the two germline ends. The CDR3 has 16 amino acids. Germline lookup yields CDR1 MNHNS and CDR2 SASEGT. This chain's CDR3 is CASRRLATGPTETQYF. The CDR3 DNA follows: TGTGCCAGCAGACGCCTGGCAACAGGGCCTACGGAGACCCAGTACTTC.

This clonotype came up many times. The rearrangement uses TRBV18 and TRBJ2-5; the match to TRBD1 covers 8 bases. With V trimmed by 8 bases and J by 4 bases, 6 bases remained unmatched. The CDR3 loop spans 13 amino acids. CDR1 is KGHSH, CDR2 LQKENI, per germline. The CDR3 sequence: CASSPGQGETQYF. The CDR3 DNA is TGTGCCAGCAGCCCAGGACAGGGAGAGACCCAGTACTTC. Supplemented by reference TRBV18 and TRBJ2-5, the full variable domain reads NAGVMQNPRHLVRRRGQEARLRCSPMKGHSHVYWYRQLPEEGLKFMVYLQKENIIDESGMPKERFSAEFPKEGPSILRIQQVVRGDSAAYFCASSPGQGETQYFGPGTRLLVL.

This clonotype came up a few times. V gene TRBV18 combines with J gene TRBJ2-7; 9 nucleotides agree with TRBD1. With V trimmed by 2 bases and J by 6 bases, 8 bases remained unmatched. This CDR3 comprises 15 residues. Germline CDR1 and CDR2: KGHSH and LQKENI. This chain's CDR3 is CASSPGAATGGEQYF. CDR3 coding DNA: TGTGCCAGCTCACCAGGGGCTGCGACAGGGGGCGAGCAGTACTTC.